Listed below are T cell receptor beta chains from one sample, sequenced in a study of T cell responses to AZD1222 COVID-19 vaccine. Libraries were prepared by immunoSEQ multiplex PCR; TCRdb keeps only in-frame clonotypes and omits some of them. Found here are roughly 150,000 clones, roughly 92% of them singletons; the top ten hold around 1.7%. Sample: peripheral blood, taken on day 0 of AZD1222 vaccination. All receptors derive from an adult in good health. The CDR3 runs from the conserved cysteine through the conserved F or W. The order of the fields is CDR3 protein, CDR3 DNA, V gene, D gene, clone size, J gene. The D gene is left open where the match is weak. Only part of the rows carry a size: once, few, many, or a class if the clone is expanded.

CDR3: CASSSRLKGEQYF
DNA: TGTGCCAGTAGCTCCAGGTTAAAGGGTGAGCAGTACTTC
V: TRBV19
D: -
size: -
J: TRBJ2-7

CDR3: CASDPGQASTGELFF
DNA: TGTGCCTCCGATCCGGGACAGGCCAGCACCGGGGAGCTGTTTTTT
V: TRBV30
D: TRBD1
size: -
J: TRBJ2-2

CDR3: CASSRDSLPSSGNTIYF
DNA: TGTGCCAGCAGCAGGGACAGCTTGCCGAGCTCTGGAAACACCATATATTTT
V: TRBV5-5
D: TRBD1
size: -
J: TRBJ1-3

CDR3: CASSPGGDGRNTIYF
DNA: TGTGCCAGCTCACCGGGAGGGGACGGCCGAAACACCATATATTTT
V: TRBV18
D: -
size: -
J: TRBJ1-3

CDR3: CASSPTRGRGYNEQFF
DNA: TGCGCCAGCAGCCCGACCAGGGGTCGAGGATACAATGAGCAGTTCTTC
V: TRBV5-1
D: -
size: -
J: TRBJ2-1

CDR3: CASSPPGEGNTEAFF
DNA: TGTGCCAGCTCACCACCGGGAGAGGGAAACACTGAAGCTTTCTTT
V: TRBV18
D: -
size: once
J: TRBJ1-1

CDR3: CASSPGIPSTGELFF
DNA: TGTGCCAGCAGCCCCGGTATCCCTTCCACCGGGGAGCTGTTTTTT
V: TRBV11-3
D: -
size: -
J: TRBJ2-2

CDR3: CASSELILNSPLHF
DNA: TGTGCCAGCAGTGAACTGATCCTGAATTCACCCCTCCACTTT
V: TRBV6-1
D: -
size: -
J: TRBJ1-6

CDR3: CASSKAAYGNYGYTF
DNA: TGTGCCAGCAGCAAAGCGGCCTACGGGAACTATGGCTACACCTTC
V: TRBV21-1
D: -
size: -
J: TRBJ1-2

CDR3: CAWSAGSGRAFF
DNA: TGTGCCTGGAGTGCTGGATCCGGTCGGGCTTTCTTT
V: TRBV30
D: -
size: -
J: TRBJ1-1

CDR3: CASSSLRQGYSGNTIYF
DNA: TGTGCCAGCAGTTCCTTGCGACAGGGTTACTCTGGAAACACCATATATTTT
V: TRBV27
D: TRBD1
size: -
J: TRBJ1-3

CDR3: CASSEGEARVRDGYTF
DNA: TGTGCCAGCAGTGAGGGCGAGGCAAGGGTTAGGGATGGCTACACCTTC
V: TRBV9
D: -
size: -
J: TRBJ1-2

CDR3: CASSAQGGTEQYF
DNA: TGTGCCAGTAGTGCCCAGGGGGGAACCGAGCAGTACTTC
V: TRBV19
D: -
size: -
J: TRBJ2-7

CDR3: CASSPWGQRNQPQHF
DNA: TGTGCCAGCAGCCCTTGGGGACAACGCAATCAGCCCCAGCATTTT
V: TRBV7-2
D: -
size: -
J: TRBJ1-5

CDR3: CASSKAGGGLSYNEQFF
DNA: TGTGCCAGTAGCAAAGCGGGGGGTGGACTATCCTACAATGAGCAGTTCTTC
V: TRBV19
D: TRBD2
size: -
J: TRBJ2-1

CDR3: CASSDRAWQTQYF
DNA: TGTGCCAGCAGTGACAGGGCCTGGCAGACCCAGTACTTC
V: TRBV2
D: -
size: -
J: TRBJ2-5

CDR3: CASSERTGNNYGYTF
DNA: TGTGCCAGCAGTGAAAGGACAGGCAACAACTATGGCTACACCTTC
V: TRBV6-1
D: TRBD1
size: -
J: TRBJ1-2

CDR3: CASSRGNPDTQYF
DNA: TGTGCCAGCAGCCGGGGGAATCCAGATACGCAGTATTTT
V: TRBV3-1/TRBV3-2
D: -
size: -
J: TRBJ2-3

CDR3: CASSQGLGDTGELFF
DNA: TGCGCCAGCAGCCAAGGGCTAGGGGACACCGGGGAGCTGTTTTTT
V: TRBV4-3
D: -
size: -
J: TRBJ2-2

CDR3: CASSHPGTRRNTIYF
DNA: TGTGCCAGCAGCCACCCCGGGACTAGAAGAAACACCATATATTTT
V: TRBV14
D: -
size: -
J: TRBJ1-3

CDR3: CASSYSQISGNTIYF
DNA: TGTGCCAGCAGTTACTCCCAGATCTCTGGAAACACCATATATTTT
V: TRBV6-6
D: -
size: few
J: TRBJ1-3

CDR3: CASSLVGGDTQYF
DNA: TGTGCCAGCAGCCTGGTGGGGGGAGATACGCAGTATTTT
V: TRBV7-8
D: -
size: -
J: TRBJ2-3

CDR3: CASSPYLRGNESPLHF
DNA: TGTGCCAGCAGCCCTTACCTCAGGGGGAACGAATCACCCCTCCACTTT
V: TRBV7-2
D: TRBD1
size: -
J: TRBJ1-6

CDR3: CASSAGTGAIVRDSNYGYTF
DNA: TGCGCCAGCAGTGCCGGGACAGGTGCCATCGTGCGAGACTCTAACTATGGCTACACCTTC
V: TRBV10-2
D: TRBD1
size: once
J: TRBJ1-2

CDR3: CASRTDRPANYGYTF
DNA: TGTGCCAGCAGGACCGACAGGCCCGCTAACTATGGCTACACCTTC
V: TRBV2
D: -
size: -
J: TRBJ1-2

CDR3: CASSPQAGGQPQHF
DNA: TGTGCCAGTAGTCCACAGGCCGGAGGTCAGCCCCAGCATTTT
V: TRBV19
D: -
size: -
J: TRBJ1-5

CDR3: CASSLGGAQPQHF
DNA: TGTGCCAGTAGTTTGGGGGGGGCTCAGCCCCAGCATTTT
V: TRBV19
D: -
size: -
J: TRBJ1-5

CDR3: CASSLAPLQETQYF
DNA: TGTGCCAGCAGCTTAGCTCCCCTCCAAGAGACCCAGTACTTC
V: TRBV7-9
D: -
size: -
J: TRBJ2-5

CDR3: CASWRGDSNQPQHF
DNA: TGTGCCAGCTGGAGAGGGGATAGCAATCAGCCCCAGCATTTT
V: TRBV2
D: -
size: -
J: TRBJ1-5

CDR3: CASSSQGRNEQFF
DNA: TGTGCCAGCAGCTCACAGGGACGCAATGAGCAGTTCTTC
V: TRBV7-2
D: -
size: once
J: TRBJ2-1

CDR3: CASSVSNTRGLTSTDTQYF
DNA: TGTGCCAGCAGCGTATCAAATACGAGGGGGCTGACTAGCACAGATACGCAGTATTTT
V: TRBV9
D: TRBD1
size: -
J: TRBJ2-3

CDR3: CASSVGELINEKLFF
DNA: TGTGCCAGCAGCGTAGGGGAACTGATTAATGAAAAACTGTTTTTT
V: TRBV5-8
D: -
size: -
J: TRBJ1-4

CDR3: CASSYATAYGYTF
DNA: TGTGCCAGCAGTTACGCGACAGCCTATGGCTACACCTTC
V: TRBV6-5
D: -
size: -
J: TRBJ1-2

CDR3: CASSPRDRAPETQYF
DNA: TGTGCCAGCAGCCCACGCGACAGGGCTCCAGAGACCCAGTACTTC
V: TRBV9
D: TRBD1
size: -
J: TRBJ2-5

CDR3: CASIKQHSNQPQHF
DNA: TGTGCCAGCATCAAACAACATAGCAATCAGCCCCAGCATTTT
V: TRBV6-5
D: -
size: once
J: TRBJ1-5

CDR3: CASSDGISGNTIYF
DNA: TGTGCCAGCAGCGATGGGATCTCTGGAAACACCATATATTTT
V: TRBV9
D: -
size: -
J: TRBJ1-3

CDR3: CASTVWRGYGYEQYF
DNA: TGTGCCAGCACGGTCTGGCGAGGGTATGGGTACGAGCAGTACTTC
V: TRBV27
D: -
size: few
J: TRBJ2-7